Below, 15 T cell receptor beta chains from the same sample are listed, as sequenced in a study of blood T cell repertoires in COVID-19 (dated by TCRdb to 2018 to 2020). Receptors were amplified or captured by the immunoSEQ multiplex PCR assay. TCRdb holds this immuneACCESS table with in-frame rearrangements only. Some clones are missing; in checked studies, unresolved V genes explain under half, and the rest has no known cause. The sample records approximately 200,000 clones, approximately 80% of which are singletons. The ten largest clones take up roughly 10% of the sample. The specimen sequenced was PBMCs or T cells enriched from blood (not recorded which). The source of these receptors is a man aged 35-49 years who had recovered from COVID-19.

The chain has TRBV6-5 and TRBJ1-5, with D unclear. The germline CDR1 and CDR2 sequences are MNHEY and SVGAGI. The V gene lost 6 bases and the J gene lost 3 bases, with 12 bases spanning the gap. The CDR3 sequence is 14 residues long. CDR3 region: CASRATVTNQPQHF. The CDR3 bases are TGTGCCAGCAGGGCCACAGTGACCAATCAGCCCCAGCATTTT.

The CDR3 nucleotides are TGTGCCAGCAGCTTGGCGCTAGATAGAGATGAGCAGTTCTTC. Its translation: CASSLALDRDEQFF. V usage is TRBV5-4 and J usage is TRBJ2-1; unclear D gene. V shed 0 bases and J shed 8 bases, with 12 bases lying between them. Germline-derived CDR1 and CDR2 are SGHNT and YYREEE (reference sequence). The CDR3 totals 14 residues. Full variable domain (remainder filled in from reference TRBV5-4 and TRBJ2-1): ETGVTQSPTHLIKTRGQQVTLRCSSQSGHNTVSWYQQALGQGPQFIFQYYREEENGRGNFPPRFSGLQFPNYSSELNVNALELDDSALYLCASSLALDRDEQFFGPGTRLTVL.

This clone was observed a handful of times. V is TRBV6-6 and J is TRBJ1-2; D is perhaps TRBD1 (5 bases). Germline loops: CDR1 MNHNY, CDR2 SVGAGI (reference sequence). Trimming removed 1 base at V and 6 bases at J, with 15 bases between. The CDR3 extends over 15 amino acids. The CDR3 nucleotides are TGTGCCAGCAGTTACTTGCAGGGAGGTGGAGATGGCTACACCTTC. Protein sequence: CASSYLQGGGDGYTF.

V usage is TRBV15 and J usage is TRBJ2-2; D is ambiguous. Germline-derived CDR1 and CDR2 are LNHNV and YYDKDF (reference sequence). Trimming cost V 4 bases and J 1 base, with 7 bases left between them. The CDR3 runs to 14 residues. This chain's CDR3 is CATSIFGNTGELFF. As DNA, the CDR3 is TGTGCCACCAGCATTTTCGGGAACACCGGGGAGCTGTTTTTT. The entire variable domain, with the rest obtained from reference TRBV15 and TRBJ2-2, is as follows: DAMVIQNPRYQVTQFGKPVTLSCSQTLNHNVMYWYQQKSSQAPKLLFHYYDKDFNNEADTPDNFQSRRPNTSFCFLDIRSPGLGDTAMYLCATSIFGNTGELFFGEGSRLTVL.

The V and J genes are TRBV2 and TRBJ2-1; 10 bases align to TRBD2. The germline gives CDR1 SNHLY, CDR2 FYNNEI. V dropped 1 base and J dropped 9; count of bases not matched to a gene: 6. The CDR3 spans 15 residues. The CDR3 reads CASSEVASGSGEQFF. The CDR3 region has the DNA TGTGCCAGCAGTGAAGTTGCTAGCGGGAGTGGTGAGCAGTTCTTC. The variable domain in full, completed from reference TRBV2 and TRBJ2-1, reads EPEVTQTPSHQVTQMGQEVILRCVPISNHLYFYWYRQILGQKVEFLVSFYNNEISEKSEIFDDQFSVERPDGSNFTLKIRSTKLEDSAMYFCASSEVASGSGEQFFGPGTRLTVL.

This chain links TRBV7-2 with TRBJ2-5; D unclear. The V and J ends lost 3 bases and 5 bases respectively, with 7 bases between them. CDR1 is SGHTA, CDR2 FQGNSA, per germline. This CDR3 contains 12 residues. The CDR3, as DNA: TGTGCCAGCAGCTTCTTATTGGAGACCCAGTACTTC. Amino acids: CASSFLLETQYF.

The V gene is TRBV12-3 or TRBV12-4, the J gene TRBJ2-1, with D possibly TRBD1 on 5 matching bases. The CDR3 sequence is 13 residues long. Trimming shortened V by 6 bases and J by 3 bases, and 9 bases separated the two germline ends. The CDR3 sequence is CASSVDSYNEQFF. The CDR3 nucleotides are TGTGCCAGCAGCGTTGACAGCTACAATGAGCAGTTCTTC.

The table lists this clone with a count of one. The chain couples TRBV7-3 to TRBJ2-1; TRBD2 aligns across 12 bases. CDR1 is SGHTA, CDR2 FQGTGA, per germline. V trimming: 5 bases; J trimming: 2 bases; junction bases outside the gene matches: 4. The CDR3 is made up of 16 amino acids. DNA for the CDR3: TGTGCCAGCAGCCCCCGGACTAGCGGGGCCTACAATGAGCAGTTCTTC. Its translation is CASSPRTSGAYNEQFF.

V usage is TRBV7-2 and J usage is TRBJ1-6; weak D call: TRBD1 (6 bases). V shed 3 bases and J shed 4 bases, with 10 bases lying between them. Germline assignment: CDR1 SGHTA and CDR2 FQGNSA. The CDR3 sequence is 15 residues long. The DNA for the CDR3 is TGTGCCAGCAGCTTCCTACAGGGTTATAATTCACCCCTCCACTTT. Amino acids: CASSFLQGYNSPLHF. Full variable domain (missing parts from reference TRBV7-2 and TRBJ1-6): GAGVSQSPSNKVTEKGKDVELRCDPISGHTALYWYRQSLGQGLEFLIYFQGNSAPDKSGLPSDRFSAERTGGSVSTLTIQRTQQEDSAVYLCASSFLQGYNSPLHFGNGTRLTVT.

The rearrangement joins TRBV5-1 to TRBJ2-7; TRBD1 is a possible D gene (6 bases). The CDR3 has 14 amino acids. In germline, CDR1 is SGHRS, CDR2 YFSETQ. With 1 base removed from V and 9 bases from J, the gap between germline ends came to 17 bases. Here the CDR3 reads CASSLSPGVKGQYV. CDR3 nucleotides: TGCGCCAGCAGCTTGTCGCCAGGGGTGAAGGGGCAGTACGTC.

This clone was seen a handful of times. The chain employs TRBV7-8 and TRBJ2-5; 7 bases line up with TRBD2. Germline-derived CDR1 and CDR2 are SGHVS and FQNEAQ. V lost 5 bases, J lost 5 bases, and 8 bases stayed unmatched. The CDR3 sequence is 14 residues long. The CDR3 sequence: CASSLGTTGETQYF. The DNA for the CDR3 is TGTGCCAGCAGCCTCGGGACTACGGGCGAGACCCAGTACTTC.

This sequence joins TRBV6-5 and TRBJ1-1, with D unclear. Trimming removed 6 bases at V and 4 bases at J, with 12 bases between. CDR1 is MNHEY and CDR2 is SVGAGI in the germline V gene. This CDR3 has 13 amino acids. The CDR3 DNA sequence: TGTGCCAGCAGATCCGGGGTTAGCACTGAAGCTTTCTTT. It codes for CASRSGVSTEAFF.

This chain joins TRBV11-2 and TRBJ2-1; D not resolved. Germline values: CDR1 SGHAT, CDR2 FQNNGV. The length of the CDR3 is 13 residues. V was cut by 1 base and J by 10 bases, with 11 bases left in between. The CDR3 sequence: CASSLAPLREQFF. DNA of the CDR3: TGTGCCAGCAGCTTAGCCCCATTGCGAGAGCAGTTCTTC.

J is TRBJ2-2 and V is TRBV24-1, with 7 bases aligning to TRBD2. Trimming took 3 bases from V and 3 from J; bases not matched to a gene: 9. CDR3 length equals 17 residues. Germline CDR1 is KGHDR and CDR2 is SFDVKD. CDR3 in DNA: TGTGCCACCAGTGATCGACGCGGGAGTGAATACACCGGGGAGCTGTTTTTT. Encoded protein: CATSDRRGSEYTGELFF.

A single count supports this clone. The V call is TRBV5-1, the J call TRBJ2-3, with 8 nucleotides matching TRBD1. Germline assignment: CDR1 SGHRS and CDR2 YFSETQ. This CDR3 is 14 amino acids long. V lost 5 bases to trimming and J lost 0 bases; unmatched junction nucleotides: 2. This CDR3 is CASRGQASTDTQYF. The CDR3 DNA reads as TGCGCCAGCAGGGGACAGGCAAGCACAGATACGCAGTATTTT. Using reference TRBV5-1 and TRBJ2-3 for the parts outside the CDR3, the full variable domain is KAGVTQTPRYLIKTRGQQVTLSCSPISGHRSVSWYQQTPGQGLQFLFEYFSETQRNKGNFPGRFSGRQFSNSRSEMNVSTLELGDSALYLCASRGQASTDTQYFGPGTRLTVL.